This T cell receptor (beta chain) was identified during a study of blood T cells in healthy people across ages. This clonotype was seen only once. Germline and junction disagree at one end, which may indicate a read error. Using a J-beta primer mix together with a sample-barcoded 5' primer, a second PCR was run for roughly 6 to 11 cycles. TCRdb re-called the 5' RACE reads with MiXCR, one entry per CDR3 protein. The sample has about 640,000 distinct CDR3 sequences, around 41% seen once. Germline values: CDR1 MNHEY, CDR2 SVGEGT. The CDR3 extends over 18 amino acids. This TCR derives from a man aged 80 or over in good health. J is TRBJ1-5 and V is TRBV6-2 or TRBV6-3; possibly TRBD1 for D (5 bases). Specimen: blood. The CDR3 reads CAGSYDSRGPYSNQPQHF. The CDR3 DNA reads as TGTGCCGGCAGCTACGACAGCAGAGGCCCCTATAGCAATCAGCCCCAGCATTTT.